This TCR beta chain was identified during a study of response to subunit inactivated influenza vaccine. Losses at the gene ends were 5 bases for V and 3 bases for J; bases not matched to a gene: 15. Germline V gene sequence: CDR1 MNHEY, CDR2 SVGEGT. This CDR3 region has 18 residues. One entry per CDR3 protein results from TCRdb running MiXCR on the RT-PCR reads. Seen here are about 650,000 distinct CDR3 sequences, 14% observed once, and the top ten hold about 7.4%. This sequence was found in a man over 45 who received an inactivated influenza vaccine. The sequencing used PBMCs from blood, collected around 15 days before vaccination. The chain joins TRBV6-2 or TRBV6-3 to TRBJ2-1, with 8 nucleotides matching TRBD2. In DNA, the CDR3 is TGTGCCAGCAGTGGGCAAACCGGGACTAGTCTTTTCTACAATGAGCAGTTCTTC. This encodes CASSGQTGTSLFYNEQFF.